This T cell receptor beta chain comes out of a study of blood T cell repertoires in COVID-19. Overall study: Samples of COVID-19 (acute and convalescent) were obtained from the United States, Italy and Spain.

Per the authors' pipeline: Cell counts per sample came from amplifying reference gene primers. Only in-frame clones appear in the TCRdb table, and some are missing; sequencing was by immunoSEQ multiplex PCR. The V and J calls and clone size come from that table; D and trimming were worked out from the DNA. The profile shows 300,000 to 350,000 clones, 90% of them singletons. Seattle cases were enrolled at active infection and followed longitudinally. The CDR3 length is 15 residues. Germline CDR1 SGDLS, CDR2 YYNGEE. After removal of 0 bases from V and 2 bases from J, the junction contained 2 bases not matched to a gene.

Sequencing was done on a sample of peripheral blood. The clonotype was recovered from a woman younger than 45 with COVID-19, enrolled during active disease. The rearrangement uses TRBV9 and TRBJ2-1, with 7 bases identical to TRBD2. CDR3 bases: TGTGCCAGCAGCGTAGGAGGGAGGGCCTACAATGAGCAGTTCTTC. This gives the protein CASSVGGRAYNEQFF.